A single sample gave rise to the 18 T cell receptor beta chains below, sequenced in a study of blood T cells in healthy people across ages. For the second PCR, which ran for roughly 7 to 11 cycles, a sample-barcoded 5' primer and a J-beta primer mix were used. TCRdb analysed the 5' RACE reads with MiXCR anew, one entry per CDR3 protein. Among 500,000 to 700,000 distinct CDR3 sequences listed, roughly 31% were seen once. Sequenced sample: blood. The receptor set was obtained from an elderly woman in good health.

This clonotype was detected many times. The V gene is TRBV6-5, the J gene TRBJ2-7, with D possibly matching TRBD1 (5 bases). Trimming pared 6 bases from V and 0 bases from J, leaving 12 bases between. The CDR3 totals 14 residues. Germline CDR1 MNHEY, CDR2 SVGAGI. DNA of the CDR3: TGTGCCAGCAGGGACAACGCCCCCTCCTACGAGCAGTACTTC. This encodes CASRDNAPSYEQYF.

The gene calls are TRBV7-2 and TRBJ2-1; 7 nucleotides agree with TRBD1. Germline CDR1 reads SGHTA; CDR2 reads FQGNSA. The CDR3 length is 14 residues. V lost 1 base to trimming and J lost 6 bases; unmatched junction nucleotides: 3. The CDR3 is CASSLEHRGNEQFF. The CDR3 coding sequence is TGTGCCAGCAGCTTAGAACACAGGGGCAATGAGCAGTTCTTC.

The CDR3 region has the DNA TGTGCCAGCTCACCAGACTTCCCCCGAGGGGAAAAACTGTTTTTT. Translating it yields CASSPDFPRGEKLFF. The gene calls are TRBV18 and TRBJ1-4; D is ambiguous. The CDR3 totals 15 residues. The V end was cut by 2 bases, the J end by 8 bases, with 15 bases between. The V gene's germline CDR1 is KGHSH and CDR2 LQKENI. The variable domain in full, with the rest retrieved from reference TRBV18 and TRBJ1-4, is NAGVMQNPRHLVRRRGQEARLRCSPMKGHSHVYWYRQLPEEGLKFMVYLQKENIIDESGMPKERFSAEFPKEGPSILRIQQVVRGDSAAYFCASSPDFPRGEKLFFGSGTQLSVL.

CDR3 sequence (DNA): TGCGCCAGCAGCTTGGTTCCAGGGAGGGACGAGCAGTACTTC. Translation gives CASSLVPGRDEQYF. V is TRBV5-1 and J is TRBJ2-7, with TRBD2 matching 7 bases. V trimming: 0 bases; J trimming: 5 bases; junction bases outside the gene matches: 5. This CDR3 contains 14 residues. Germline V CDR1 and CDR2: SGHRS, YFSETQ.

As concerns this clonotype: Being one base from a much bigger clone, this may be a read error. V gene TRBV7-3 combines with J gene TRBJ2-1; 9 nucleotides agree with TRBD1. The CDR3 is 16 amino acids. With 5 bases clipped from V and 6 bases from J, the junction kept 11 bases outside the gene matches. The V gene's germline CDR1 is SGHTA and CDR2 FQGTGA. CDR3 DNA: TGTGCCAGCAGCGCCACAGGGGGCAAGGTTTCCAATGAGCAGTTCTTC. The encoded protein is CASSATGGKVSNEQFF.

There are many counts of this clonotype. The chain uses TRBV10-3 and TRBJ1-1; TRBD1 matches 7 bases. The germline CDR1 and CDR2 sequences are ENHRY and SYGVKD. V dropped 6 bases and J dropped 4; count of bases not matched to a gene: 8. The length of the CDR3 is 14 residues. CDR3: CAISGGPGGTEAFF. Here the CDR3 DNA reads TGTGCCATCAGCGGCGGGCCAGGGGGCACTGAAGCTTTCTTT.

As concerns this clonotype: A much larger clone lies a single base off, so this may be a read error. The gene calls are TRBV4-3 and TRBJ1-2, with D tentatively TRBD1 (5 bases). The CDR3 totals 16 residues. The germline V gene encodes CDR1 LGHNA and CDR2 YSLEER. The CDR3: CTSSLARDGGLYGYTF. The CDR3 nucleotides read TGCACCAGCAGCTTGGCTCGAGACGGGGGTTTATATGGCTACACCTTC.

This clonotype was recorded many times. The CDR3 sequence is CSVVRAPGQGEQFF. DNA of the CDR3: TGCAGCGTGGTACGGGCGCCAGGGCAGGGTGAGCAGTTCTTC. V usage is TRBV29-1 and J usage is TRBJ2-1; D possibly corresponds to TRBD1 (5 bases). The germline CDR1 and CDR2 sequences are SQVTM and ANQGSEA. There are 14 residues in the CDR3. Trimming shortened V by 6 bases and J by 9 bases, and 21 bases separated the two germline ends.

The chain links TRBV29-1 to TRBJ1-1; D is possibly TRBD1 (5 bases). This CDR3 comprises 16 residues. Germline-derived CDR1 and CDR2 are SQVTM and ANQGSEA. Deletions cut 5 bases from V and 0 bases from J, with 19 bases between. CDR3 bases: TGCAGCGTTAAATCGGGGCAGACCGGCATGAACACTGAAGCTTTCTTT. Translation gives CSVKSGQTGMNTEAFF. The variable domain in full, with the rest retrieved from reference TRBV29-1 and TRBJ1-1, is SAVISQKPSRDICQRGTSLTIQCQVDSQVTMMFWYRQQPGQSLTLIATANQGSEATYESGFVIDKFPISRPNLTFSTLTVSNMSPEDSSIYLCSVKSGQTGMNTEAFFGQGTRLTVV.

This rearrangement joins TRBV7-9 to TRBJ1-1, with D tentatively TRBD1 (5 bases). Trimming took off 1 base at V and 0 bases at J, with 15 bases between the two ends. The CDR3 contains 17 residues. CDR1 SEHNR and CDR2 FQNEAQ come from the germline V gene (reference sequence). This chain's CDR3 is CASSLGQGRRMNTEAFF. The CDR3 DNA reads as TGTGCCAGCAGCTTAGGGCAGGGTCGGAGAATGAACACTGAAGCTTTCTTT.

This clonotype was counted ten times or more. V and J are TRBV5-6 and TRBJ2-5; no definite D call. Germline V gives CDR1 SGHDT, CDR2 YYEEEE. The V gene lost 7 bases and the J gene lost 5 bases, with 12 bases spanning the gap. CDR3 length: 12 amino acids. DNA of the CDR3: TGTGCCAGCCCGTCGTCAATGGAGACCCAGTACTTC. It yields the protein CASPSSMETQYF.

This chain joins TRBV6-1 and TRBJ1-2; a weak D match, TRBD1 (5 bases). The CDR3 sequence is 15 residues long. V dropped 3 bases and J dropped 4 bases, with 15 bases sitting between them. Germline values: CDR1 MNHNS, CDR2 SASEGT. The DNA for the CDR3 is TGTGCCAGCAGTGAGACAGATACTCAAGTCTATGGCTACACCTTC. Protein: CASSETDTQVYGYTF.

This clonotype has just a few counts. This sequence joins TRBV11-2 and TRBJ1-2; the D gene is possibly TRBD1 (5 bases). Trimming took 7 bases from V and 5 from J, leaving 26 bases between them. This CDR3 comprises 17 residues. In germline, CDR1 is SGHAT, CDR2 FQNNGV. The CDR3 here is CASTEGTLTQGSYGYTF. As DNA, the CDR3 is TGTGCCAGCACCGAAGGCACCCTTACCCAGGGATCGTATGGCTACACCTTC. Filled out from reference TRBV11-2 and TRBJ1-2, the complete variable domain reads EAGVAQSPRYKIIEKRQSVAFWCNPISGHATLYWYQQILGQGPKLLIQFQNNGVVDDSQLPKDRFSAERLKGVDSTLKIQPAKLEDSAVYLCASTEGTLTQGSYGYTFGSGTRLTVV.

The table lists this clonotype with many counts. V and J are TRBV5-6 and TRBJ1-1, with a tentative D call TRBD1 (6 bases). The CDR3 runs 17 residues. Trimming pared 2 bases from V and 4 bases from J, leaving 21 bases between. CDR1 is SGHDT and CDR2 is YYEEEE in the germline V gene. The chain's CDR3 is CASSFVPGGLISTEAFF. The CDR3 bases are TGTGCCAGCAGCTTCGTCCCCGGGGGCCTTATCAGCACTGAAGCTTTCTTT.

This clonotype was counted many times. The CDR3 reads CASSLRASGKRFSYEQYF. In nucleotides, the CDR3 is TGTGCCAGCAGCTTAAGGGCTAGCGGGAAACGATTCTCCTACGAGCAGTACTTC. The V and J genes are TRBV7-3 and TRBJ2-7; 9 bases match TRBD2. With V trimmed by 1 base and J by 0 bases, 10 bases remained unmatched. The CDR3 spans 18 residues. Germline V gene lookup returns CDR1 SGHTA and CDR2 FQGTGA. Full variable domain (remainder filled in from reference TRBV7-3 and TRBJ2-7): GAGVSQTPSNKVTEKGKYVELRCDPISGHTALYWYRQSLGQGPEFLIYFQGTGAADDSGLPNDRFFAVRPEGSVSTLKIQRTERGDSAVYLCASSLRASGKRFSYEQYFGPGTRLTVT.

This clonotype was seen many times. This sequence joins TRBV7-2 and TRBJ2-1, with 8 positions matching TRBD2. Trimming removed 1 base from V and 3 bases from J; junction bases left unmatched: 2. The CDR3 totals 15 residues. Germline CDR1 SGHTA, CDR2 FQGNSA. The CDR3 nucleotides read TGTGCCAGCAGCTTAGTTGCGGGGGGCTACAATGAGCAGTTCTTC. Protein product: CASSLVAGGYNEQFF.

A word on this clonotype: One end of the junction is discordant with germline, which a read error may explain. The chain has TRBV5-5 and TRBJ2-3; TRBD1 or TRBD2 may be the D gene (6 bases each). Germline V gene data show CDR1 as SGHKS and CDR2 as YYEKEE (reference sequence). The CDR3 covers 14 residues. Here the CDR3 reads CASSLEGGTDTHYF. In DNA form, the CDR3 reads TGTGCCAGCAGCTTGGAGGGGGGAACAGATACGCATTATTTT. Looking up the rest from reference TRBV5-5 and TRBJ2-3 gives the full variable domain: DAGVTQSPTHLIKTRGQQVTLRCSPISGHKSVSWYQQVLGQGPQFIFQYYEKEERGRGNFPDRFSARQFPNYSSELNVNALLLGDSALYLCASSLEGGTDTHYFGPGTRLTVL.

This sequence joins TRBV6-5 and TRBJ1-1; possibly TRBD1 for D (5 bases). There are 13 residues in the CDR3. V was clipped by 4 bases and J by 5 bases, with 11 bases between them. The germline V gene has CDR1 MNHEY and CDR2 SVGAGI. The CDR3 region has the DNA TGTGCCAGCAGTTGGGAGGGGCGGACTGAAGCTTTCTTT. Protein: CASSWEGRTEAFF.